Here is one T cell receptor beta chain with its context. This sample is drawn from a study of blood T cell repertoires in COVID-19. On the study more broadly: Sources were T cells, B-cell-depleted T cells, or PBMCs; the material itself was cDNA or gDNA.

Clones were read by immunoSEQ multiplex PCR, and TCRdb kept only the in-frame ones, dropping some. Here the sample spans some 350,000 clones, nearly 90% being singletons. The CDR3 runs to 15 residues. V was cut by 8 bases and J by 5 bases, with 18 bases left in between. CDR1 is SEHNR, CDR2 FQNEAQ, per germline (reference sequence). This receptor was taken from a man between 18 and 35 years old with active or convalescent COVID-19. The sequencing sample was made of peripheral blood. This rearrangement joins TRBV7-9 to TRBJ1-4; D gene unclear. This chain's CDR3 is CASHRIGGLNEKLFF. The CDR3 coding sequence is TGTGCCAGCCACCGGATAGGAGGACTGAATGAAAAACTGTTTTTT.